This T cell receptor beta chain appears in the sequencing data of a study of technical replicates of blood from four donors (TCRdb year 2017). Inclusive of the bounding cysteine and phenylalanine, the CDR3 is 16 residues long. Just CDR3 DNA is preserved here, 48 bases in frame from base 1. Based on the germline V gene, the CDR1 and CDR2 sequences are WSHSY and SAAADI. Trimming removed 3 bases from V and 6 bases from J; the gene matches leave 9 bases unexplained. On this clone: There is no known antigen for this receptor. No much larger clone exists at a distance of one base, and base qualities are not known.

To prepare the library, the immunoSEQ multiplex PCR assay was applied. What TCRdb holds here is the immuneACCESS table cut down to in-frame rearrangements. Part of the clones is not present; checked against another copy, under half of the missing clones reflect an unresolved V gene, and the others are unexplained. The sample table lists over 10,000 clones, 92% of them with a count of one. The ten largest clones represent 7.5% to 9.5% of the sample. The chain employs TRBV10-2 and TRBJ2-5, with 11 bases aligning to TRBD2. This TCR derives from a human donor in good health. The sequencing input was PBMCs. The DNA reads as follows: TGCGCCAGCAGTGACTCGGCTAGCGGGAGGAGAAAGACCCAGTACTTC. Its protein product is CASSDSASGRRKTQYF.